The next 13 T cell receptor beta chains were all read from a single sample in a study of metastatic and nonmetastatic thyroid tumors (dated by TCRdb to between 2020 and 2021). The library was produced with PCR. The sequencer listed for this sample is Illumina HiSeq 4000. TCRdb reran the public reads through fastp at Q25 and MiXCR, keeping productive beta chains. For this sample the table gives 20,000 to 25,000 clones, of which around 21% were detected only once. The biggest ten clones account for 27% of the sample. None of the patients had been given any treatment before thyroid surgery. The sequenced sample was blood. Receptors originate from a female donor with papillary thyroid cancer or a benign thyroid nodule (not recorded which). Some clones in this sample may be carry-over from other donors' samples.

This chain uses TRBV7-8 with TRBJ2-2; D ambiguous. V lost 10 bases and J 3 bases, leaving 18 bases between the germline ends. There are 15 residues in the CDR3. Germline V gene data show CDR1 as SGHVS and CDR2 as FQNEAQ. The CDR3 DNA follows: TGTGCCAACGGAGATGAAACCGCGGACACCGGGGAGCTGTTTTTT. Translating it yields CANGDETADTGELFF. Full variable domain (missing parts from reference TRBV7-8 and TRBJ2-2): GAGVSQSPRYKVAKRGQDVALRCDPISGHVSLFWYQQALGQGPEFLTYFQNEAQLDKSGLPSDRFFAERPEGSVSTLKIQRTQQEDSAVYLCANGDETADTGELFFGEGSRLTVL.

V usage is TRBV28 and J usage is TRBJ2-7; D uncertain. The CDR3 consists of 14 residues. V was cut by 3 bases and J by 10 bases, with 19 bases left in between. Germline V CDR1 and CDR2: MDHEN, SYDVKM. CDR3 nucleotide sequence: TGTGCCAGCAGTTTGGGCGGTCAAAGGTCCGGACAGTACTTC. Protein product: CASSLGGQRSGQYF. Filled out from reference TRBV28 and TRBJ2-7, the complete variable domain reads DVKVTQSSRYLVKRTGEKVFLECVQDMDHENMFWYRQDPGLGLRLIYFSYDVKMKEKGDIPEGYSVSREKKERFSLILESASTNQTSMYLCASSLGGQRSGQYFGPGTRLTVT.

The J gene is TRBJ2-7, the V gene TRBV6-1, with a possible D match to TRBD2 (5 bases). This CDR3 region has 15 residues. The V and J ends lost 5 bases and 3 bases respectively, with 17 bases between them. Germline CDR1 reads MNHNS; CDR2 reads SASEGT. The CDR3 is CASSLAGRVGYEQYF. CDR3 in DNA: TGTGCCAGCAGTCTCGCGGGCCGGGTCGGCTACGAGCAGTACTTC.

This clone is termed medium-sized. The J gene is TRBJ2-7, the V gene TRBV6-2 or TRBV6-3, with 12 nucleotides matching TRBD1. Per germline, CDR1 MNHEY and CDR2 SVGEGT. The trim removed 4 bases at V and 5 bases at J, leaving 9 bases unmatched. The CDR3 is 16 residues long. CDR3 coding DNA: TGTGCCAGCAGTTTTTCCCGGGACAGGGGGCGAGACGAGCAGTACTTC. Protein sequence: CASSFSRDRGRDEQYF.

The rearrangement uses TRBV6-2 or TRBV6-3 and TRBJ2-7; D might be TRBD1 or TRBD2, each matching 5 bases. CDR1 is MNHEY, CDR2 SVGEGT, per germline. There are 14 residues in the CDR3. V shed 5 bases and J shed 0 bases, with 11 bases lying between them. The CDR3 DNA reads TGTGCCAGCAGTACCGGGGCCAGCTCCTACGAGCAGTACTTC. Its translation: CASSTGASSYEQYF.

This clone has at least ten counts. The chain couples TRBV29-1 to TRBJ1-1; the D gene is possibly TRBD1 (5 bases). Per the germline V gene, CDR1 is SQVTM and CDR2 is ANQGSEA. There are 14 residues in the CDR3. V was trimmed by 6 bases and J by 0 bases, leaving 14 bases between them. In DNA, the CDR3 is TGCAGCGTCGCAGGGAGCGACATGAACACTGAAGCTTTCTTT. Its protein product is CSVAGSDMNTEAFF.

This clone is medium-sized (0.01 to 0.1%) in the sample. Other DNA sequences in the same sample also yield this CDR3. This CDR3 is CASSSRGGYTF. The CDR3 coding sequence is TGTGCCAGCAGTTCCAGGGGTGGCTACACCTTC. This sequence joins TRBV12-3 or TRBV12-4 and TRBJ1-2; possibly TRBD1 for D (6 bases). The germline V and J ends were trimmed by 4 bases and 7 bases, with 7 bases remaining between them. CDR3 length: 11 amino acids.

This clone was detected a few times. V and J are TRBV6-1 and TRBJ2-3, with D perhaps TRBD2 (5 bases). The CDR3 is 14 amino acids. CDR1 and CDR2 (germline): MNHNS, SASEGT. With 3 bases removed from V and 2 bases from J, the gap between germline ends came to 9 bases. This CDR3 reads CASSELEATDTQYF. DNA for the CDR3: TGTGCCAGCAGTGAGCTGGAGGCCACAGATACGCAGTATTTT.

For this clone: A much larger clone sits a single nucleotide away, making a read error possible. The sample contains more than one DNA sequence encoding this CDR3. The V gene is TRBV7-9, the J gene TRBJ1-4; TRBD1 agrees at 7 bases. The CDR3 sequence is 14 residues long. Per the germline V gene, CDR1 is SEHNR and CDR2 is FQNEAQ (reference sequence). In nucleotides, the CDR3 is TGTGCCTCGGGGACAGATTCAACTAATGAAAAACTGTTTTTC. Translated: CASGTDSTNEKLFF.

At least ten counts were recorded for this clone. The J gene is TRBJ2-4, the V gene TRBV11-2; maybe TRBD2 (6 bases). CDR3 length: 12 residues. The V gene lost 3 bases and the J gene lost 10 bases, with 10 bases spanning the gap. CDR1 SGHAT and CDR2 FQNNGV come from the germline V gene. Here the CDR3 reads CASSLEGRIQYF. The CDR3 bases are TGTGCCAGCAGCTTGGAGGGCAGGATTCAGTACTTC.

This clone was found many times. The V call is TRBV5-1, the J call TRBJ2-1, with TRBD2 identical over 7 bases. The germline V gene has CDR1 SGHRS and CDR2 YFSETQ. The junction had 2 bases not matched to a gene; V was cut back by 6 bases and J by 5 bases. The CDR3 runs 12 residues. CDR3 sequence reads: CASNLADNEQFF. The CDR3 DNA follows: TGCGCCAGCAATCTAGCGGACAATGAGCAGTTCTTC.

Points on this clone: Because the CDR3 is missing its conserved closing phenylalanine or tryptophan, this is likely a read error. The rearrangement links TRBV20-1 to TRBJ2-1; TRBD2 aligns across 8 bases. In germline, CDR1 is DFQATT, CDR2 SNEGSKA (reference sequence). V shed 3 bases and J 8 bases; nucleotides not matched to a gene: 9. The CDR3 sequence is 14 residues long. The CDR3 nucleotides are TGCAGTGCTAGTAGCGGGGTCCTGTACGATGAGCAGTTCTCC. It translates to CSASSGVLYDEQFS.

Ten or more counts support this clone. The rearrangement links TRBV30 to TRBJ2-3; D ambiguous. The CDR3 has 11 amino acids. Germline V gives CDR1 GTSNPN, CDR2 SVGIG (reference sequence). V lost 2 bases to trimming and J lost 5 bases, with 5 bases between them. The DNA of the CDR3 is TGTGCCTGGAGTTGGAAAGATACGCAGTATTTT. Protein product: CAWSWKDTQYF.